The 25 T cell receptor beta chains below all came from one sample that was sequenced in a study of neurological immune-mediated disorders (dated by TCRdb to between 2018 and 2021). Library generation was performed with 5' RACE. The instrument was an Illumina HiSeq 2500. TCRdb reprocessing: public reads trimmed at Q25 with fastp, clones called with MiXCR, in-frame beta chains kept. Rows merge per CDR3 protein into single entries with the most common DNA and genes. The sample records about 32,000 distinct CDR3 sequences, 3.8% of which are singletons. The biggest ten clones account for 2% to 2.5% of the sample. Source material: PBMCs. The receptor set was obtained from a man younger than 45 with multiple sclerosis.

This clonotype was recorded at least ten times. V usage is TRBV27 and J usage is TRBJ1-4, with a weak D call TRBD1 (5 bases). The CDR3 spans 14 residues. Trimming pared 6 bases from V and 2 bases from J, leaving 10 bases between. CDR1 and CDR2 from the germline V gene are MNHEY and SMNVEV (reference sequence). The CDR3 DNA reads as TGTGCCAGCAGGCCAGGGAGCACTAATGAAAAACTGTTTTTT. Its protein is CASRPGSTNEKLFF.

This clonotype was recorded many times. The V gene is TRBV7-2, the J gene TRBJ2-3; a weak D match, TRBD1 (6 bases). Looked up from germline, CDR1 is SGHTA and CDR2 is FQGNSA. The CDR3 extends over 16 amino acids. V shed 1 base and J shed 0 bases, with 11 bases lying between them. The DNA for the CDR3 is TGTGCCAGCAGCTTAGTGTGGGGGCGTAGCACAGATACGCAGTATTTT. It codes for CASSLVWGRSTDTQYF.

This clonotype was seen repeatedly, ten times or more. This chain links TRBV5-6 with TRBJ1-2; D gene unclear. V lost 0 bases and J 0 bases, leaving 6 bases between the germline ends. This CDR3 has 14 amino acids. Per germline, CDR1 SGHDT and CDR2 YYEEEE. The CDR3, as DNA: TGTGCCAGCAGCTTGGGGCGATCTAACTATGGCTACACCTTC. This sequence encodes CASSLGRSNYGYTF.

The chain carries TRBV19 and TRBJ1-1; D is possibly TRBD1 (6 bases). The CDR3 contains 14 residues. V was trimmed by 3 bases and J by 5 bases, leaving 13 bases between them. The germline V gene has CDR1 LNHDA and CDR2 SQIVND (reference sequence). The CDR3 region is CASSIPTGATEAFF. CDR3 nucleotides: TGTGCCAGTAGTATTCCGACGGGGGCAACTGAAGCTTTCTTT.

V and J are TRBV5-6 and TRBJ2-3; 14 bases fit TRBD2. J gave up 5 bases and V 4 bases, and 9 bases lay outside the gene matches. Germline V gives CDR1 SGHDT, CDR2 YYEEEE. CDR3 size: 17 residues. The DNA of the CDR3 is TGTGCCAGCAGCGTGTACCCCGGGACTAGCGGGGGAGATACGCAGTATTTT. Translating it yields CASSVYPGTSGGDTQYF.

This clonotype was detected many times. The gene calls are TRBV9 and TRBJ2-1; 7 bases align to TRBD2. The CDR3 spans 13 residues. In germline, CDR1 is SGDLS, CDR2 YYNGEE. V dropped 3 bases and J dropped 5; count of bases not matched to a gene: 2. CDR3 protein: CASSGGGNNEQFF. The CDR3 DNA reads as TGTGCCAGCAGCGGGGGGGGGAACAATGAGCAGTTCTTC.

This clonotype has ten or more counts. The chain employs TRBV6-2 or TRBV6-3 and TRBJ2-7; maybe TRBD1 (5 bases). The CDR3 runs to 15 residues. Trimming took 6 bases from V and 6 from J, leaving 21 bases between them. The V gene's germline CDR1 is MNHEY and CDR2 SVGEGT. This chain's CDR3 is CASSSTDTPGPEQYF. CDR3 in DNA: TGTGCCAGCAGCTCGACGGACACTCCTGGGCCCGAGCAGTACTTC.

This clonotype occurred many times. The chain recombines TRBV9 with TRBJ2-5; D call uncertain. The CDR3 length is 14 residues. Germline CDR1 is SGDLS and CDR2 is YYNGEE. The V end was cut by 0 bases, the J end by 4 bases, with 10 bases between. DNA for the CDR3: TGTGCCAGCAGCGTAGCCCCCCTAGGAGAGACCCAGTACTTC. Translation gives CASSVAPLGETQYF.

This clonotype was seen many times. An end of the junction does not agree with germline; a read error may underlie this. The genes are TRBV4-3 and TRBJ1-2; D is perhaps TRBD1 (5 bases). The CDR3 contains 13 residues. Per the germline V gene, CDR1 is LGHNA and CDR2 is YSLEER. CDR3 sequence (DNA): TGCGCCAGCAGACAAGACCGGGGGAGTGGCTACACCTTC. Its translation: CASRQDRGSGYTF.

The gene calls are TRBV7-3 and TRBJ1-2, with D unresolved. Between the trimmed V and J ends, which lost 5 bases and 4 bases, there was a span of 14 bases. Germline values: CDR1 SGHTA, CDR2 FQGTGA. CDR3 length equals 14 residues. The CDR3 here is CASSLDAKSYGYTF. In DNA form, the CDR3 reads TGTGCCAGCAGCCTAGACGCTAAAAGCTATGGCTACACCTTC.

This clonotype was recorded many times. The gene calls are TRBV10-3 and TRBJ2-1, with 9 bases lining up with TRBD2. With V trimmed by 0 bases and J by 8 bases, 5 bases remained unmatched. This CDR3 has 15 residues. The germline V gene encodes CDR1 ENHRY and CDR2 SYGVKD. CDR3 residues: CAISESGLAGYEQFF. The CDR3 DNA is TGTGCCATCAGTGAGTCGGGGCTAGCGGGGTATGAGCAGTTCTTC.

Concerning this clonotype itself: A read error is possible here, since a much larger clone lies one base away. CDR3 loop: CSAPGGKSFEAFF. The CDR3 nucleotides are TGCAGTGCACCCGGAGGAAAGTCTTTTGAAGCTTTCTTT. The V gene is TRBV20-1, the J gene TRBJ1-1; no reliable D call. CDR3 length equals 13 residues. Germline loops: CDR1 DFQATT, CDR2 SNEGSKA (reference sequence). V was pared by 6 bases and J by 7 bases, with 18 bases between.

At least ten counts were recorded for this clonotype. In nucleotides, the CDR3 is TGCGCCAGCAGCTCCAAGGACGGTGGACTAGCGGGGGGTCAAGGTGAGCAGTTCTTC. As protein: CASSSKDGGLAGGQGEQFF. This chain connects TRBV5-1 to TRBJ2-1, with 14 bases lining up with TRBD2. The CDR3 is made up of 19 amino acids. Germline V gene lookup returns CDR1 SGHRS and CDR2 YFSETQ. J was trimmed by 9 bases and V by 3 bases; bases with no gene match: 17. Based on the CDR3 plus reference TRBV5-1 and TRBJ2-1, the full variable domain is KAGVTQTPRYLIKTRGQQVTLSCSPISGHRSVSWYQQTPGQGLQFLFEYFSETQRNKGNFPGRFSGRQFSNSRSEMNVSTLELGDSALYLCASSSKDGGLAGGQGEQFFGPGTRLTVL.

Concerning this clonotype: A much larger clonotype is one base distant, so this may be a read error. The chain has TRBV7-3 and TRBJ2-5, with D possibly being TRBD2 (5 bases). The CDR3 is 14 amino acids. CDR1 SGHTA and CDR2 FQGTGA come from the germline V gene. CDR3 in DNA: TGTGCCAGCAGCTTAAAAGGACTTCAAGGGACCCAGTACTTC. Its protein is CASSLKGLQGTQYF.

This clonotype was found many times. J is TRBJ2-7 and V is TRBV20-1; unclear D gene. The V gene's germline CDR1 is DFQATT and CDR2 SNEGSKA (reference sequence). V was pared by 0 bases and J by 5 bases, with 14 bases between. The CDR3 sequence is 14 residues long. CDR3 bases: TGCAGTGCTAGAGAGGCCAGTTCAACCCACGAGCAGTACTTC. This translates into CSAREASSTHEQYF.

This clonotype was recorded many times. V gene TRBV12-3 or TRBV12-4 combines with J gene TRBJ2-3; D gene uncertain. The CDR3 is 12 residues long. V gave up 5 bases and J gave up 2 bases, with 5 bases separating them. The CDR3 protein is CASSPNTDTQYF. CDR3 DNA: TGTGCCAGCAGTCCCAACACAGATACGCAGTATTTT.

This clonotype was seen many times. The CDR3 DNA reads as TGCAGTGCTAGACCCAACACAGGGTACCAAGAGACCCAGTACTTC. It encodes CSARPNTGYQETQYF. The chain links TRBV20-1 to TRBJ2-5; possibly TRBD1 for D (6 bases). The V end lost 2 bases, the J end lost 0 bases, and 13 bases lay between the germline ends. The germline gives CDR1 DFQATT, CDR2 SNEGSKA (reference sequence). This CDR3 has 15 amino acids.

Many counts were recorded for this clonotype. V usage is TRBV6-5 and J usage is TRBJ1-6; 12 bases are a match to TRBD1. The junction had 6 bases not matched to a gene; V was cut back by 0 bases and J by 9 bases. Germline V gene sequence: CDR1 MNHEY, CDR2 SVGAGI. The CDR3 extends over 17 amino acids. The CDR3 is CASSYSGQGASGSPLHF. The DNA of the CDR3 is TGTGCCAGCAGTTACTCGGGACAGGGGGCAAGCGGTTCACCCCTCCACTTT.

At least ten counts were recorded for this clonotype. The chain has TRBV6-2 or TRBV6-3 and TRBJ1-5, with TRBD1 identical over 8 bases. CDR1 and CDR2 (germline): MNHEY, SVGEGT. The CDR3 runs to 13 residues. Trimming removed 6 bases from V and 6 bases from J; junction bases left unmatched: 4. CDR3 region: CASSWTGLQPQHF. CDR3 sequence (DNA): TGTGCCAGCAGCTGGACAGGGCTTCAGCCCCAGCATTTT.

This clonotype was observed at least ten times. One junction end disagrees with the germline gene, perhaps due to a read error. The gene calls are TRBV7-2 and TRBJ1-5; no clear D gene. The germline CDR1 and CDR2 sequences are SGHTA and FQGNSA. The CDR3 runs to 14 residues. The DNA for the CDR3 is TGTGCCAGCAGCTTAGGGTCGGGCGGGCAGCCCCAGAATTTT. As protein: CASSLGSGGQPQNF.

There are many counts of this clonotype. The CDR3 is CASSLAGQGAYEQYF. Written as DNA, the CDR3 is TGTGCCAGCAGCTTAGCGGGACAGGGGGCCTACGAGCAGTACTTC. This rearrangement joins TRBV5-6 to TRBJ2-7, with TRBD1 matching over 11 bases. J was trimmed by 2 bases and V by 2 bases; bases with no gene match: 3. Germline V gene data show CDR1 as SGHDT and CDR2 as YYEEEE. The CDR3 contains 15 residues.

The V and J genes are TRBV29-1 and TRBJ1-1; possible D gene TRBD1, 5 bases. Trimming took 5 bases from V and 4 from J, leaving 11 bases between them. The CDR3 loop spans 12 amino acids. In germline, CDR1 is SQVTM, CDR2 ANQGSEA. CDR3 region: CSVPAGLTEAFF. CDR3 DNA sequence: TGCAGCGTTCCGGCAGGGCTCACTGAAGCTTTCTTT.

This clonotype was recorded at least ten times. The genes are TRBV29-1 and TRBJ2-6; D gene ambiguous. The CDR3 has 15 amino acids. Looked up from germline, CDR1 is SQVTM and CDR2 is ANQGSEA. The ends were cut back, 4 bases at V and 0 bases at J, with 10 bases in the middle. CDR3 in amino acids: CSVAGRSSGANVLTF. For the CDR3, the DNA is TGCAGCGTTGCGGGCAGGAGCTCTGGGGCCAACGTCCTGACTTTC.

This chain uses TRBV6-4 with TRBJ2-2; D ambiguous. V was cut by 8 bases and J by 3 bases, with 10 bases left in between. CDR1 and CDR2 (germline): MRHNA, SNTAGT. The CDR3 extends over 13 amino acids. The CDR3 DNA reads TGTGCCAGCCGGAGAGTGGACACCGGGGAGCTGTTTTTT. Protein: CASRRVDTGELFF.

This clonotype has at least ten counts. The V call is TRBV19, the J call TRBJ1-1, with unresolved D. Germline V CDR1 and CDR2: LNHDA, SQIVND (reference sequence). V gave up 8 bases and J gave up 4 bases, with 14 bases separating them. This CDR3 has 13 residues. The CDR3 loop reads CASGDWVSTEAFF. CDR3 DNA sequence: TGTGCCAGTGGTGACTGGGTATCCACTGAAGCTTTCTTT.